The clone carrying this T cell receptor beta chain was found a few times. Its antigen remains unidentified. Via MiXCR, TCRdb re-called the reads, giving one row per CDR3 protein. The data hold 700,000 to 900,000 distinct CDR3 sequences, with around 29% observed a single time. This sample stems from a study of T cell repertoires in cytomegalovirus infection. About the study: HLA-C-restricted CMV epitopes, recently identified, and well-studied HLA-B-restricted ones were used by the study. Based on public TCR beta signatures, there were indications of CMV infection and of a matching HLA type.

Germline V gives CDR1 MNHNY, CDR2 SVGAGI (reference sequence). The ends were cut back, 2 bases at V and 2 bases at J, with 13 bases in the middle. This CDR3 region has 15 residues. The clonotype comes from a human donor in good health (CMV status not recorded). Some clones in this sample may be carry-over from other donors' samples. Sequencing was performed on cultured CD8+ T cells from PBMCs, taken from culture after CMV antigen stimulation. The chain combines TRBV6-6 with TRBJ2-7; D uncertain. CDR3 in DNA: TGTGCCAGCAGTTACCCATCGACTCGGGCCTACGAGCAGTACTTC. Translating gives CASSYPSTRAYEQYF.